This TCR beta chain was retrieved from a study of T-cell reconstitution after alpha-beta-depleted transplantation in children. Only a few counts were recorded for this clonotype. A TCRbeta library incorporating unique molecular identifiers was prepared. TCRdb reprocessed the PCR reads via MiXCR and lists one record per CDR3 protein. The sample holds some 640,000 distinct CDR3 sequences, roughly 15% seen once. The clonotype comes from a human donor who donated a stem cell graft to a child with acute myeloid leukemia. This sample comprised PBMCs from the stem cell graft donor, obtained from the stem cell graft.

The chain's CDR3 is CASSSRRGGSYNEQFF. The CDR3 DNA sequence: TGCGCCAGCAGCTCCCGCCGGGGGGGCTCCTACAATGAGCAGTTCTTC. J is TRBJ2-1 and V is TRBV5-1, with 8 bases matching TRBD2. Germline V gives CDR1 SGHRS, CDR2 YFSETQ. The CDR3 is made up of 16 amino acids. With 3 bases clipped from V and 0 bases from J, the junction kept 5 bases outside the gene matches.